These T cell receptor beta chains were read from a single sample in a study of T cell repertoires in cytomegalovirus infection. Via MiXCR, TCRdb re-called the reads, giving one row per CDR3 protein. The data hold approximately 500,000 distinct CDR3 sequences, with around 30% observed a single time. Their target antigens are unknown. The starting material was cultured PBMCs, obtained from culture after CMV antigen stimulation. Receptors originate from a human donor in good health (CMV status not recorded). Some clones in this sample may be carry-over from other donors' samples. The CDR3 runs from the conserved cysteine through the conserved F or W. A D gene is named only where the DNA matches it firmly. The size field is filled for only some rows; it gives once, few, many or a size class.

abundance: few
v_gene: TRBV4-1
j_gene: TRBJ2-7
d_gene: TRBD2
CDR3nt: TGCGCCAGCAGCCAAACTAGCGGGAGGGATTTCGAGCAGTACTTC
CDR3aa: CASSQTSGRDFEQYF

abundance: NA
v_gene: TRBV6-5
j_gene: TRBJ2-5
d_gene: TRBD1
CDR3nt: TGTGCCAGCAGCTATATTCCGGGACAGGGGCAAAGGGAGACCCAGTACTTC
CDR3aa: CASSYIPGQGQRETQYF

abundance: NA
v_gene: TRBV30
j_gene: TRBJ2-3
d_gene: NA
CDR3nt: TGTGCCTGGAGTCAGACGATAGATACGCAGTATTTT
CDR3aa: CAWSQTIDTQYF

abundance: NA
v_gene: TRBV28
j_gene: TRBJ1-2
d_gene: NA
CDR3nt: TGTGCCAGCAGTTTAGGGAAAGACTATGGCTACACCTTC
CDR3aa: CASSLGKDYGYTF

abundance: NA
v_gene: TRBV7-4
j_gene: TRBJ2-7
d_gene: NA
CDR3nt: TGTGCCAGCAGCTTAGATCTTACCTACGAGCAGTACTTC
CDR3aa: CASSLDLTYEQYF

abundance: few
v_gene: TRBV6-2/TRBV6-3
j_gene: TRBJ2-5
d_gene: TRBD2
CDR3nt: TGTGCCAGCGCCGCGGGGGTACTACTAGCGGGAGTCCCAGAGACCCAGTACTTC
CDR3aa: CASAAGVLLAGVPETQYF

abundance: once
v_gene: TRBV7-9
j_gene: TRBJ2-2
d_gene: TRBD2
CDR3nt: TGTGCCAGCAGCGGGACTAGCGGCGGGGAGCTGTTTTTT
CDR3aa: CASSGTSGGELFF

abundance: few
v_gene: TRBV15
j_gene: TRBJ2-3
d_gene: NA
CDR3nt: TGTGCCACCAGCAGAGATCGGGGCACAGATACGCAGTATTTT
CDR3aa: CATSRDRGTDTQYF

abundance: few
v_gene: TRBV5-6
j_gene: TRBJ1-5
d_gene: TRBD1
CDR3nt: TGTGCCAGCAGCGTTGGGACAGGGGGATTTAGTCAGCCCCAGCATTTT
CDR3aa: CASSVGTGGFSQPQHF

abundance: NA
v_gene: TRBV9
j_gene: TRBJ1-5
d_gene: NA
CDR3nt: TGTGCCAGCAGCGTCGAAGGGCAGCAGCCCCAGCATTTT
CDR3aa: CASSVEGQQPQHF

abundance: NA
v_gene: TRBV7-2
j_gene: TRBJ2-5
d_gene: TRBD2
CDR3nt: TGTGCCAGCAGCTCTAGCGGGAGGGTTCTCCCGACCCAGTACTTC
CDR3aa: CASSSSGRVLPTQYF

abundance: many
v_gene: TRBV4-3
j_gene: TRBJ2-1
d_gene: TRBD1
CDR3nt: TGCGCCAGCAGCCAATTCACAGGGGTTTCCTACAATGAGCAGTTCTTC
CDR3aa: CASSQFTGVSYNEQFF

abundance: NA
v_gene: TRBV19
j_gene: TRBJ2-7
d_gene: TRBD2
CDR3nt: TGTGCCAGTAGTGCCCTAGCGGGAGGGCCGGGTGAGCAGTACTTC
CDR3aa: CASSALAGGPGEQYF

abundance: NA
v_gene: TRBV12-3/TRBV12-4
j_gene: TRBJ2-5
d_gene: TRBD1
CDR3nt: TGTGCCAGCAGTTTACTTGTGACAGGGCGCCAAGAGACCCAGTACTTC
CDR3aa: CASSLLVTGRQETQYF

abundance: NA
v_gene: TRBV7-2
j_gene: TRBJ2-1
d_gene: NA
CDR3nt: TGTGCCAGCAGACTGGCGGGCGTGGCCTACAATGAGCAGTTCTTC
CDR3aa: CASRLAGVAYNEQFF

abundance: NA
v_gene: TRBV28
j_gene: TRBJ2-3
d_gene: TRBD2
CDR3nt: TGTGCCAGCAGTTTGGCTTTGGGACTAGCGGCTAGCACAGATACGCAGTATTTT
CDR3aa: CASSLALGLAASTDTQYF

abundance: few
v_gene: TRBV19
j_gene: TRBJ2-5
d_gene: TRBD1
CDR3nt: TGTGCCAGTAGTTCAAGGACAGGGGCACAAGAGACCCAGTACTTC
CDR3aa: CASSSRTGAQETQYF

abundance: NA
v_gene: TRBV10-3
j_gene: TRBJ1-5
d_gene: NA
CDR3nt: TGTGCCATCAGTGAGTCGGGTCACAATCAGCCCCAGCATTTT
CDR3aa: CAISESGHNQPQHF

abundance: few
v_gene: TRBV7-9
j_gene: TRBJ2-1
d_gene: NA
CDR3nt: TGTGCCAGCAGCTCCCAGTGGAAGGGCGCCTACAATGAGCAGTTCTTC
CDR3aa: CASSSQWKGAYNEQFF

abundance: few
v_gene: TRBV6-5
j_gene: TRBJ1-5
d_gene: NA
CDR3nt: TGTGCCAGCAGTTACTCATCCGGGGGCAATCAGCCCCAGCATTTT
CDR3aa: CASSYSSGGNQPQHF

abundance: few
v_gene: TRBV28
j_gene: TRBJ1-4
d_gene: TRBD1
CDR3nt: TGTGCCAGCAGTTTAGGTCAGGGGGCGGGTAATGAAAAACTGTTTTTT
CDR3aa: CASSLGQGAGNEKLFF

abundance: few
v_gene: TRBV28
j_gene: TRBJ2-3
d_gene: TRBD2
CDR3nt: TGTGCCAGCAGTTTACCTGGGACTAGCGTTCGGTATACGCAGTATTTT
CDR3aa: CASSLPGTSVRYTQYF